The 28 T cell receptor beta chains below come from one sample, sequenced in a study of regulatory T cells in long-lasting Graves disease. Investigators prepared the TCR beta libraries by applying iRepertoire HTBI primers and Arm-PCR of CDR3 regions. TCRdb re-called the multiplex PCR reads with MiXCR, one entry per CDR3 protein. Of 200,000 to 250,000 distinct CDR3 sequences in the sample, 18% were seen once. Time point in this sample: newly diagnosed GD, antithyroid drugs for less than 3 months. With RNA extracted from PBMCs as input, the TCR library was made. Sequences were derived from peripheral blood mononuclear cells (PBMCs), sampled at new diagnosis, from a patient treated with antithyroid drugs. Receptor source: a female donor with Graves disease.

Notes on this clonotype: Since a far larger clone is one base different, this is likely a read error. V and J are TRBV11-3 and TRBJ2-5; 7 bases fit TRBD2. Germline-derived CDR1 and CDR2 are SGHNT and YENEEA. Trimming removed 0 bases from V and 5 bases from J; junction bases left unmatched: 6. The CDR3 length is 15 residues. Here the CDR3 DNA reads TGTGCCAGCAGCTTAGACCCGCAGGGAGGGGAGACCCAGTACTTC. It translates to CASSLDPQGGETQYF.

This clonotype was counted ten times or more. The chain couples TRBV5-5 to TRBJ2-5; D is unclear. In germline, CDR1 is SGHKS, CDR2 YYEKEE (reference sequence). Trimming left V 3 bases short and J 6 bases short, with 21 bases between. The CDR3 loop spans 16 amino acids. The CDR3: CASSSLSNVDAKTQYF. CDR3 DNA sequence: TGTGCCAGCAGCTCGCTTAGCAACGTCGACGCGAAGACCCAGTACTTC.

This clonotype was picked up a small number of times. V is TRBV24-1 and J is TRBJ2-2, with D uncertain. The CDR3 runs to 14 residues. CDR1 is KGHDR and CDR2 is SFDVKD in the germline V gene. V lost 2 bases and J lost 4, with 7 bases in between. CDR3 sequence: CATSDWASTGELFF. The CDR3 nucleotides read TGTGCCACCAGTGATTGGGCAAGCACCGGGGAGCTGTTTTTT.

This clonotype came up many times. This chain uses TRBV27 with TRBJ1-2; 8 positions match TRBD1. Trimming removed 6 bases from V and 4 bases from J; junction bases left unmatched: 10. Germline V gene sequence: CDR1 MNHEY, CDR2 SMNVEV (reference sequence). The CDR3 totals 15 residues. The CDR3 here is CASRPARTGFYGYTF. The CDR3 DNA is TGTGCCAGCAGGCCAGCAAGGACAGGGTTCTATGGCTACACCTTC.

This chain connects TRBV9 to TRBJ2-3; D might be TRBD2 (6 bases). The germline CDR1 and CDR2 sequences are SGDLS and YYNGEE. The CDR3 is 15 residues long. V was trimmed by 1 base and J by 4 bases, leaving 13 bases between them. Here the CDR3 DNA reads TGTGCCAGCAGCGTATCTAGCGTTGGAGCAGATACGCAGTATTTT. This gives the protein CASSVSSVGADTQYF.

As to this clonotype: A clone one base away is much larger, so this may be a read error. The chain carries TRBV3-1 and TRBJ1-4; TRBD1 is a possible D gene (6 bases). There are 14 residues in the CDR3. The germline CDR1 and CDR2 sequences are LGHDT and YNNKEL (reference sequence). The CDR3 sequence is CASSPRQDTEKPFF. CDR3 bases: TGTGCCAGCAGCCCCCGACAGGATACGGAAAAACCGTTTTTT.

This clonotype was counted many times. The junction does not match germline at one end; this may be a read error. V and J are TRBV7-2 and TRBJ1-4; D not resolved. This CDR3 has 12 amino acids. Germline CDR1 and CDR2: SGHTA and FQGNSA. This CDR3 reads CASSSTNEKLFF. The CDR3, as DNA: TGTGCCAGCAGCTCGACTAACGAAAAACTGTTTTTT.

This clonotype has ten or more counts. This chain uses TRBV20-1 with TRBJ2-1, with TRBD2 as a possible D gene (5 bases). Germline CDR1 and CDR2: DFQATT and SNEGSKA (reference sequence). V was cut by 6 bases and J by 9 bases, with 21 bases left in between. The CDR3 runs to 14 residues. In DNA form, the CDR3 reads TGCAGTGCCCTAACATTCTCCCAACGGGGTGAGCAGTTCTTC. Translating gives CSALTFSQRGEQFF.

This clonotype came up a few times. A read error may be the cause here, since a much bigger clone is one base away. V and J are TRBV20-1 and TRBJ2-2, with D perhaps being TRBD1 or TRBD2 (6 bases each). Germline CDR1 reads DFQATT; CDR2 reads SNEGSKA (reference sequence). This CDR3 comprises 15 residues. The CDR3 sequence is CSASTGTNGAGGLFF. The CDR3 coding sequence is TGCAGTGCTAGTACCGGGACAAACGGGGCCGGGGGGCTGTTTTTT.

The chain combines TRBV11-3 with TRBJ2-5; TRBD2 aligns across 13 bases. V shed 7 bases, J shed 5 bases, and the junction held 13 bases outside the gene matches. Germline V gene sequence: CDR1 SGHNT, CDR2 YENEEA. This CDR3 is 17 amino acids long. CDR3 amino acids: CASTTSGRPLTQETQYF. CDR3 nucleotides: TGTGCCAGCACGACTAGCGGGAGGCCCTTAACGCAGGAGACCCAGTACTTC.

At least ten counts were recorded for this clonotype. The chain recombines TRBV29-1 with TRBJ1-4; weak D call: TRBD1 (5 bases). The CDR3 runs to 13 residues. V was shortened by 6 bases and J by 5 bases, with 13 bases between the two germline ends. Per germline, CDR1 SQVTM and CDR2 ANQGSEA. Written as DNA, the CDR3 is TGCAGCGTAAGACAGAGTCCCAATGAAAAACTGTTTTTT. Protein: CSVRQSPNEKLFF. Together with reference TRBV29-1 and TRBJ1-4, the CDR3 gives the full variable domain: SAVISQKPSRDICQRGTSLTIQCQVDSQVTMMFWYRQQPGQSLTLIATANQGSEATYESGFVIDKFPISRPNLTFSTLTVSNMSPEDSSIYLCSVRQSPNEKLFFGSGTQLSVL.

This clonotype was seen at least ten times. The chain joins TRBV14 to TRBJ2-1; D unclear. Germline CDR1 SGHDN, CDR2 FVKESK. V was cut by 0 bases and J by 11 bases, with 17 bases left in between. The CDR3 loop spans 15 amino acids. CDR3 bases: TGTGCCAGCAGCCAAGATCAGGTAACAGAGAATAAGCAGTTCTTC. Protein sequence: CASSQDQVTENKQFF.

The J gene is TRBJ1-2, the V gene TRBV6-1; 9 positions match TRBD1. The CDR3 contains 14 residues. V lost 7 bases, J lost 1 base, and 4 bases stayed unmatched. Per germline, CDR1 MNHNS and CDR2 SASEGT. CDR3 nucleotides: TGTGCCAGCACCCCGGGACAGGGTAACTATGGCTACACCTTC. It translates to CASTPGQGNYGYTF.

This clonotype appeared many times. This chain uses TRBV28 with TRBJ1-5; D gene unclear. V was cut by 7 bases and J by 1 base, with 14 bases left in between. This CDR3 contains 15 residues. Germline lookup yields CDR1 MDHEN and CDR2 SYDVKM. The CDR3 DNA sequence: TGTGCCAGCAATGGGCAAGGGTGGAGCAATCAGCCCCAGCATTTT. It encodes CASNGQGWSNQPQHF.

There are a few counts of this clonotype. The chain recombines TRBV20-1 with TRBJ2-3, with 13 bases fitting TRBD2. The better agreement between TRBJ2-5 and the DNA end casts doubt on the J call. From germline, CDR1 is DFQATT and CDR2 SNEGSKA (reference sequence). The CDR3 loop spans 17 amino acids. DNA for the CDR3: TGCAGTGCTAGGGGAGAACTAGCGGGAGGGCCTGTGGAGACCCAGTACTTC. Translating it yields CSARGELAGGPVETQYF.

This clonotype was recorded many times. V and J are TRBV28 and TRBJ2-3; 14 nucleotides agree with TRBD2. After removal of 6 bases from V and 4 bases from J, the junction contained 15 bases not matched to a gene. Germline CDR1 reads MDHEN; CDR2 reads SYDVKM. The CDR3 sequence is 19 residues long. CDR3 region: CASRPTSTSGRARADTQYF. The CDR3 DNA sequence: TGTGCCAGCAGGCCGACTTCGACTAGCGGGAGGGCCAGGGCAGATACGCAGTATTTT. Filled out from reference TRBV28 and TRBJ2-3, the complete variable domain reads DVKVTQSSRYLVKRTGEKVFLECVQDMDHENMFWYRQDPGLGLRLIYFSYDVKMKEKGDIPEGYSVSREKKERFSLILESASTNQTSMYLCASRPTSTSGRARADTQYFGPGTRLTVL.

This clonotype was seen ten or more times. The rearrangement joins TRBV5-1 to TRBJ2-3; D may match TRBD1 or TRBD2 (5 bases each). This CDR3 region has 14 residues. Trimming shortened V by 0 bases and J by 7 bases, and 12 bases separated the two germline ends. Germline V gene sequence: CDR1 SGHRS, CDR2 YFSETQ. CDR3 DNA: TGCGCCAGCAGCTTGGACCCGGGACCCAATACGCAGTATTTT. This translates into CASSLDPGPNTQYF.

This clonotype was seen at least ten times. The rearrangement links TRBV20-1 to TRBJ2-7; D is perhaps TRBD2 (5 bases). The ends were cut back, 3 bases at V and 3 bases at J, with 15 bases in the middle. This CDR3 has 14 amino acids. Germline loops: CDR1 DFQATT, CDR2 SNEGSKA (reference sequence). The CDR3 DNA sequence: TGCAGTGCTAGGGGGAGCGGCAGAGACTACGAGCAGTACTTC. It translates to CSARGSGRDYEQYF.

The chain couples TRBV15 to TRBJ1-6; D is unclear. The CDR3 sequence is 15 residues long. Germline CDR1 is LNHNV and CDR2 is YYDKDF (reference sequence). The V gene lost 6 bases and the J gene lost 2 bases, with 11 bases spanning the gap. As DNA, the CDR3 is TGTGCCACCAGGCAGGCGAGGACCTATAATTCACCCCTCCACTTT. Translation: CATRQARTYNSPLHF.

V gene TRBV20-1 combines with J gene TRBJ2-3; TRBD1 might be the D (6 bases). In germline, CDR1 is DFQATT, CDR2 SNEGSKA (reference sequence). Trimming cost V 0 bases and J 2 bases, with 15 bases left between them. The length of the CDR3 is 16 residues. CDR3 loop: CSARDKRGWNTDTQYF. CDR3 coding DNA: TGCAGTGCTAGAGATAAGAGGGGGTGGAACACAGATACGCAGTATTTT.

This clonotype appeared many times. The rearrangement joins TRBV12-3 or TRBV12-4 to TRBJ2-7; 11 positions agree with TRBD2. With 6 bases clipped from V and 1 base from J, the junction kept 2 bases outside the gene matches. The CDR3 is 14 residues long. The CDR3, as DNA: TGTGCCAGCAGACTAGCGGGAGTATCCTACGAGCAGTACTTC. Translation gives CASRLAGVSYEQYF.

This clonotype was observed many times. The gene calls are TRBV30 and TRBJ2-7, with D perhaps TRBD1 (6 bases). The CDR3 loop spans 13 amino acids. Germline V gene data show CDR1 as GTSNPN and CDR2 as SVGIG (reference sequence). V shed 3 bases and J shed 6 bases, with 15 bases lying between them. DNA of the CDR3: TGTGCCTGGAGACCTTTCGGGACACTCGAGCAGTACTTC. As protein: CAWRPFGTLEQYF.

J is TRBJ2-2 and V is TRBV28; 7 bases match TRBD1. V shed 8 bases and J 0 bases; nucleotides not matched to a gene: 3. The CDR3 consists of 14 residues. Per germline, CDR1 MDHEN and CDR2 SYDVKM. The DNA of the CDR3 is TGTGCCAGCTACGACAGGGCGAACACCGGGGAGCTGTTTTTT. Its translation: CASYDRANTGELFF.

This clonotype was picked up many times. The CDR3 is CASSYQAENTGELFF. The CDR3 nucleotides read TGTGCCAGCAGTTACCAAGCGGAGAACACCGGGGAGCTGTTTTTT. This chain uses TRBV6-2 or TRBV6-3 with TRBJ2-2; D is perhaps TRBD2 (5 bases). Germline V gene data show CDR1 as MNHEY and CDR2 as SVGEGT. The CDR3 runs to 15 residues. Deletions cut 2 bases from V and 1 base from J, with 8 bases between.

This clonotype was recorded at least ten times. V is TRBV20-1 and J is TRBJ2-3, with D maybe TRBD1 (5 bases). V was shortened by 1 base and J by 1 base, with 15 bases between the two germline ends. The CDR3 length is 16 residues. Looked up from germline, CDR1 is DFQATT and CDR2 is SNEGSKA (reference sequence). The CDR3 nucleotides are TGCAGTGCTAGAGCTTGGACACCCAGCCGCACAGATACGCAGTATTTT. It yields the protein CSARAWTPSRTDTQYF.

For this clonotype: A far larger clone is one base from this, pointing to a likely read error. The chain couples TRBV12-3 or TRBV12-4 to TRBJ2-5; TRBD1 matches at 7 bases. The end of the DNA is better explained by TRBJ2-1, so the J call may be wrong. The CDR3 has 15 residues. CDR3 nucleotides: TGTGCCAGCAGTCCTACAAACAGGGGCTCCTACGAGCAGTTCTTC. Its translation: CASSPTNRGSYEQFF.

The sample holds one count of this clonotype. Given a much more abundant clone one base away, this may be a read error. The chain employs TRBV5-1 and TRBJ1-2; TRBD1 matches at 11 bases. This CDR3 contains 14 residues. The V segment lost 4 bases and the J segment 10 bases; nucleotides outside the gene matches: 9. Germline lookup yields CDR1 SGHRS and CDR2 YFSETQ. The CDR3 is CASSKDRGQGDYTF. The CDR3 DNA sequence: TGCGCCAGCAGCAAGGACAGGGGGCAGGGTGACTACACCTTC.

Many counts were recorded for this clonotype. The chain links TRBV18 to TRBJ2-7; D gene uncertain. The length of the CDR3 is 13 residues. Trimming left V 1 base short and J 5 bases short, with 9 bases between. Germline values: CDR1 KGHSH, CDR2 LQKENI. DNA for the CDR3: TGTGCCAGCTCACCACTGGTTCTTAACGAGCAGTACTTC. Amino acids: CASSPLVLNEQYF.